This T cell receptor (beta chain) was obtained from a study of T-cell memory formation after mild COVID-19. Germline trimming cut 3 bases from V and 6 bases from J; bases unmatched to any gene: 10. The CDR3 runs 17 residues. From germline, CDR1 is KGHDR and CDR2 SFDVKD. TCRdb independently ran MiXCR on the 5' RACE reads; one entry per CDR3 protein. The table shows approximately 500,000 distinct CDR3 sequences, with about 23% occurring only once. In this sample, this clonotype turned up a few times. The sample consisted of PBMCs or a T cell subset sorted from them (not recorded which). The rearrangement links TRBV24-1 to TRBJ2-3; 11 bases map to TRBD2. The source is an adult woman who had mild COVID-19 (a few samples of this study predate the infection). Cell type and time point are not known. The CDR3 DNA follows: TGTGCCACCAGTGATCGCGGACTAGCGGGTCATCACGATACGCAGTATTTT. Translated, it gives CATSDRGLAGHHDTQYF.